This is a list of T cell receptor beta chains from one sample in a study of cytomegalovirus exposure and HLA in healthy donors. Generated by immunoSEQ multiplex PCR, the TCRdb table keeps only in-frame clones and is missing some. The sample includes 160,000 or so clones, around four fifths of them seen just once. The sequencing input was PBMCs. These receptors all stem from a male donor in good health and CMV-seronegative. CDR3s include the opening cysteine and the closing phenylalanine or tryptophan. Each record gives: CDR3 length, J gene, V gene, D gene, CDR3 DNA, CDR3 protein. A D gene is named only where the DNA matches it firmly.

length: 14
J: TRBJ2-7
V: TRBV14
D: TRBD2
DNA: TGTGCCAGCAGCCAAGAGGTGAGCGGGAGTGCCGCGTACTTC
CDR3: CASSQEVSGSAAYF

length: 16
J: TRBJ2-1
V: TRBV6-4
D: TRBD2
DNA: TGTGCCAGCAGTGACCTCAAGCGGGGTCCTTCGTATGAGCAGTTCTTC
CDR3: CASSDLKRGPSYEQFF

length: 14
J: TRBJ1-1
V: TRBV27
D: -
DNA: TGTGCCAGCGCCCGGGGTCAGAGCGACACTGAAGCTTTCTTT
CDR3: CASARGQSDTEAFF

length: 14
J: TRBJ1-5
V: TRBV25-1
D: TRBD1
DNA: TGTGCCAGCTTCCGGACAGGGGCCCATCAGCCCCAGCATTTT
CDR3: CASFRTGAHQPQHF

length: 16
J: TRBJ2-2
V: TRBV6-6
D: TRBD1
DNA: TGTGCCAGCAGTTACTCATCAGGGGGCGAGACCGGGGAGCTGTTTTTT
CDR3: CASSYSSGGETGELFF

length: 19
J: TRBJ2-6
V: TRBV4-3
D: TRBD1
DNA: TGCGCCAGCAGCCAAGAGTGGGACAGGGCAAGCTCTGGGGCCAACGTCCTGACTTTC
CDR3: CASSQEWDRASSGANVLTF

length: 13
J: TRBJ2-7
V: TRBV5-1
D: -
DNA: TGCGCCAGCAGCTTGGCCGCCTCAGGGGAGCAGTACTTC
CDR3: CASSLAASGEQYF

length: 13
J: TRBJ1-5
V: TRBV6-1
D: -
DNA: TGTGCCAGCAGTGTTGGCAGAAATCAGCCCCAGCATTTT
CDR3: CASSVGRNQPQHF

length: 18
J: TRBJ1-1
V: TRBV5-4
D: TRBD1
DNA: TGTGCCAGCAGCTCGAATGAGGTGTGGGGACAGTGGAACACTGAAGCTTTCTTT
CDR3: CASSSNEVWGQWNTEAFF

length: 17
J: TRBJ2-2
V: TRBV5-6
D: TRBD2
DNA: TGTGCCAGCAGCTTCCCCTTGCGGGAGGGCCAAGGCGGGGAGCTGTTTTTT
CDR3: CASSFPLREGQGGELFF

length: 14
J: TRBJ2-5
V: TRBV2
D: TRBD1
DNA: TGTGCCAGCAGGGACAGGGGGCTTCGGGAGACCCAGTACTTC
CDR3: CASRDRGLRETQYF

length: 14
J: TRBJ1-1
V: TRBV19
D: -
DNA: TGTGCCAGTTTGGCCCGACAGGCCAACACTGAAGCTTTCTTT
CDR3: CASLARQANTEAFF

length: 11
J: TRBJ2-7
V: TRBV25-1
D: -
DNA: TGTGCCAGCAGTGACCTATGGGAGCAGTACTTC
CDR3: CASSDLWEQYF

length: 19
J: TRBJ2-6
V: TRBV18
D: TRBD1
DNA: TGTGCCAGCTCGACCCTCCGGACAGGACTCGTCTCTGGGGCCAACGTCCTGACTTTC
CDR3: CASSTLRTGLVSGANVLTF

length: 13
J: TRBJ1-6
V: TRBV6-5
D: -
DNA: TGTGCCAGCACCCGGGTAGGGGGTTCACCCCTCCACTTT
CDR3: CASTRVGGSPLHF